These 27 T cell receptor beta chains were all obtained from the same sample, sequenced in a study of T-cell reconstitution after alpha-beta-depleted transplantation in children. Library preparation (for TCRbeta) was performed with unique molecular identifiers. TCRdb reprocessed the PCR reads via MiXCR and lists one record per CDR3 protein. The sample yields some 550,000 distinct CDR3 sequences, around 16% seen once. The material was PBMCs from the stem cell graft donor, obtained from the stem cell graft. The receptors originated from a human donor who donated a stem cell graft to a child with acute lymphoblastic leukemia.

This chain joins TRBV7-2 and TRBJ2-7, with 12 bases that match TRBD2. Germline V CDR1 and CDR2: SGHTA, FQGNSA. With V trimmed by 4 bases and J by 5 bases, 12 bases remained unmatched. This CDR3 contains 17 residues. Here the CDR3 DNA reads TGTGCCAGCAGCTCGAGACCGCCTCTAGCGGGAGGGAACGAGCAGTACTTC. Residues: CASSSRPPLAGGNEQYF.

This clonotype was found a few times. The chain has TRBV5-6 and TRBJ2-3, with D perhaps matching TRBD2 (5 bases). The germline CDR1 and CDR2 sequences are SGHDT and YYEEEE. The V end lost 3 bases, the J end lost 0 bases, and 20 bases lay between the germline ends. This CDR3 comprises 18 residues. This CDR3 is CASSWLEVTGGSTDTQYF. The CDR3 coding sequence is TGTGCCAGCAGCTGGTTGGAGGTGACGGGCGGGAGCACAGATACGCAGTATTTT.

The CDR3 bases are TGCGCCAGCAGCGGGACAGCCAATTTTCGGGAGACCCAGTACTTC. It translates to CASSGTANFRETQYF. The J gene is TRBJ2-5, the V gene TRBV5-1; 7 positions match TRBD1. Germline V gene lookup returns CDR1 SGHRS and CDR2 YFSETQ. Germline trimming cut 4 bases from V and 5 bases from J; bases unmatched to any gene: 11. This CDR3 spans 15 amino acids. Full variable domain (outside the CDR3, taken from reference TRBV5-1 and TRBJ2-5): KAGVTQTPRYLIKTRGQQVTLSCSPISGHRSVSWYQQTPGQGLQFLFEYFSETQRNKGNFPGRFSGRQFSNSRSEMNVSTLELGDSALYLCASSGTANFRETQYFGPGTRLLVL.

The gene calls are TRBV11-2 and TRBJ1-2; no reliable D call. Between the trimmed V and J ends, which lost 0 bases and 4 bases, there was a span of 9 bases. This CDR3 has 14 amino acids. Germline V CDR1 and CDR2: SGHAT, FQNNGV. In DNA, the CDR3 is TGTGCCAGCAGCTTAGACATGAGTGGCTATGGCTACACCTTC. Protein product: CASSLDMSGYGYTF.

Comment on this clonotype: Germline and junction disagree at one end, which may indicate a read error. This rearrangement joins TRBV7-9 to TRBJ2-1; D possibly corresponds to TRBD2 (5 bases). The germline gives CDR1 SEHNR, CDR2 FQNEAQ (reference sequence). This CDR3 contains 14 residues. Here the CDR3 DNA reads TGTGCCAGCAGCTATTTAGCGCACTACAATGAGCATTTCTTC. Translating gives CASSYLAHYNEHFF.

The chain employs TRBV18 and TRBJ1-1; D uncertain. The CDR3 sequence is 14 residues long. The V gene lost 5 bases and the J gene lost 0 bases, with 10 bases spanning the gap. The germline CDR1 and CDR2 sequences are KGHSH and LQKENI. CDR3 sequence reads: CASSSGIMNTEAFF. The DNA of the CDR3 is TGTGCCAGCTCAAGCGGAATCATGAACACTGAAGCTTTCTTT.

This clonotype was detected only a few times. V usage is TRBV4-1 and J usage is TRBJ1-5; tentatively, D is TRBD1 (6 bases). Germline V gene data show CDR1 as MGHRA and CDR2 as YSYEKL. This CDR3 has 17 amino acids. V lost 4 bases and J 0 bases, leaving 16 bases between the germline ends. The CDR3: CASSLWGLPASNQPQHF. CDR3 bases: TGCGCCAGCAGCCTTTGGGGGCTTCCGGCTAGCAATCAGCCCCAGCATTTT.

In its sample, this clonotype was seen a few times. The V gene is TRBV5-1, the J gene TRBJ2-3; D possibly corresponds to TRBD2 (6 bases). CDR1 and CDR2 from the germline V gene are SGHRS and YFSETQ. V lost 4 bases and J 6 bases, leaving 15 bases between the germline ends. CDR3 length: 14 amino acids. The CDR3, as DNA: TGCGCCAGCAGCCGTGGCGGGGACGCTGATACGCAGTATTTT. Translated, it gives CASSRGGDADTQYF.

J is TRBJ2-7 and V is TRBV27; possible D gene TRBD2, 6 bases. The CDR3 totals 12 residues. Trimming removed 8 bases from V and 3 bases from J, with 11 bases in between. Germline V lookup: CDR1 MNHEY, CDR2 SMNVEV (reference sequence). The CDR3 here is CASAGLGYEQYF. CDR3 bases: TGTGCCAGCGCGGGACTTGGCTACGAGCAGTACTTC.

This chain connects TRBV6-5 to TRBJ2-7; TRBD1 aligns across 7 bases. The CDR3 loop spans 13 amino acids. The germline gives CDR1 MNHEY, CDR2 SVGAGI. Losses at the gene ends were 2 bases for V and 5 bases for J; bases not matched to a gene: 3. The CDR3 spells CASSYGGQNEQYF. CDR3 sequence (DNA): TGTGCCAGCAGTTACGGGGGACAGAACGAGCAGTACTTC.

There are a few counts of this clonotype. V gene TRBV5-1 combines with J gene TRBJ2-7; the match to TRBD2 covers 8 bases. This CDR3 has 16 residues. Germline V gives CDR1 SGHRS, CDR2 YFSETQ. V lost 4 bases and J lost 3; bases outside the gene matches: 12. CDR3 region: CASSRGGTSGFYEQYF. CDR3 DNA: TGCGCCAGCAGCCGTGGGGGGACTAGTGGTTTCTACGAGCAGTACTTC.

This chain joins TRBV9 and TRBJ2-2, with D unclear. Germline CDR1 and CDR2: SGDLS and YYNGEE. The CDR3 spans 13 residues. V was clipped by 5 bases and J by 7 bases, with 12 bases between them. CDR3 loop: CASRAPLGGELFF. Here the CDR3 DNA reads TGTGCCAGCAGGGCCCCCCTAGGCGGGGAGCTGTTTTTT.

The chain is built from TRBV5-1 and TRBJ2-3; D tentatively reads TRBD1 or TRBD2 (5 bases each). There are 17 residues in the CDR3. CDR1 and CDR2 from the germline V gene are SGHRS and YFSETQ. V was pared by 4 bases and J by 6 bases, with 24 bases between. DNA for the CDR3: TGCGCCAGCAGCCCAATGCCCCATCAGGGACGACCCGATACGCAGTATTTT. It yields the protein CASSPMPHQGRPDTQYF. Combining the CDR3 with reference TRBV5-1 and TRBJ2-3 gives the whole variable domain KAGVTQTPRYLIKTRGQQVTLSCSPISGHRSVSWYQQTPGQGLQFLFEYFSETQRNKGNFPGRFSGRQFSNSRSEMNVSTLELGDSALYLCASSPMPHQGRPDTQYFGPGTRLTVL.

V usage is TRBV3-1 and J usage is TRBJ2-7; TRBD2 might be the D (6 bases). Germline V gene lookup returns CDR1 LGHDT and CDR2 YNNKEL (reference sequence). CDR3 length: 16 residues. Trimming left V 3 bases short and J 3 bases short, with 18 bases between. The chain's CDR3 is CASSQATRPGLYEQYF. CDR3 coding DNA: TGTGCCAGCAGCCAGGCGACTAGACCGGGCCTCTACGAGCAGTACTTC.

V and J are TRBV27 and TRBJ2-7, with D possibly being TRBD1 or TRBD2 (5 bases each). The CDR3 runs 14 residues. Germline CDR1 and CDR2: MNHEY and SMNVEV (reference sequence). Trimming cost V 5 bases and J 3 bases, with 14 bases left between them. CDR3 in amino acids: CASSTDGGGYEQYF. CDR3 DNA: TGTGCCAGCAGTACGGACGGTGGGGGCTACGAGCAGTACTTC.

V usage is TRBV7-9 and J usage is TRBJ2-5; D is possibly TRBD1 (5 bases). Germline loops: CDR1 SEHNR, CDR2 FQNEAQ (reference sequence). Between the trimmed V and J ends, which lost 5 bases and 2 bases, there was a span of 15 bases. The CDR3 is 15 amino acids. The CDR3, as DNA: TGTGCCAGCAGCCCGCCAAAATCAGGGCAAGAGACCCAGTACTTC. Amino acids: CASSPPKSGQETQYF.

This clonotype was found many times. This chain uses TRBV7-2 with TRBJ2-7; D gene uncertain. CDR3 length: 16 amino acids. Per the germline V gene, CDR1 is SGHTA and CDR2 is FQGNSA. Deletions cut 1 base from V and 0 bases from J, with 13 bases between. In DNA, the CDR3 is TGTGCCAGCAGCTTAGTGGTCTACCTAAGCTCCTACGAGCAGTACTTC. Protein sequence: CASSLVVYLSSYEQYF.

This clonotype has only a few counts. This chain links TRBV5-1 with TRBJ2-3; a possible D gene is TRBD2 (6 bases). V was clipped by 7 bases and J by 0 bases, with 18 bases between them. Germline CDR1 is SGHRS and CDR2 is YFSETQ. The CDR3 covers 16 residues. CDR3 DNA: TGCGCCAGCCGCGACGCGGGATACCGGAGCACAGATACGCAGTATTTT. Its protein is CASRDAGYRSTDTQYF.

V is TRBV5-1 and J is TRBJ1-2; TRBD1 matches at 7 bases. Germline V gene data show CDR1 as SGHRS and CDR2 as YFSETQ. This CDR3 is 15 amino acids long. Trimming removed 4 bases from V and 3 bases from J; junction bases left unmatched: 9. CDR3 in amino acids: CASSLVEGAYYGYTF. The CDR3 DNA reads TGCGCCAGCAGCCTGGTGGAGGGGGCATACTATGGCTACACCTTC.

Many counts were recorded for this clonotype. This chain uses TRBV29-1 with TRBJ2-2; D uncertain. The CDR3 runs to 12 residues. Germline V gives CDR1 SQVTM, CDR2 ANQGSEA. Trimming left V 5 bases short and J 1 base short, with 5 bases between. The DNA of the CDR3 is TGCAGCGTTTGGGGGAACACCGGGGAGCTGTTTTTT. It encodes CSVWGNTGELFF.

CDR3 amino acids: CASSIAGGIPYEQYF. DNA of the CDR3: TGTGCCAGCAGCATAGCGGGAGGAATCCCCTACGAGCAGTACTTC. The chain recombines TRBV6-1 with TRBJ2-7; 10 nucleotides match TRBD2. Germline CDR1 MNHNS, CDR2 SASEGT. The length of the CDR3 is 15 residues. V gave up 6 bases and J gave up 2 bases; unmatched junction bases: 7.

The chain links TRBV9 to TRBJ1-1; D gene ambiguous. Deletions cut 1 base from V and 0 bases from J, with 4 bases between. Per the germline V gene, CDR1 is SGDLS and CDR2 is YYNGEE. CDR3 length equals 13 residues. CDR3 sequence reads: CASSVLMNTEAFF. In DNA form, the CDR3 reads TGTGCCAGCAGCGTACTGATGAACACTGAAGCTTTCTTT. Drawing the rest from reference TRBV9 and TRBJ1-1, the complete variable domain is DSGVTQTPKHLITATGQRVTLRCSPRSGDLSVYWYQQSLDQGLQFLIQYYNGEERAKGNILERFSAQQFPDLHSELNLSSLELGDSALYFCASSVLMNTEAFFGQGTRLTVV.

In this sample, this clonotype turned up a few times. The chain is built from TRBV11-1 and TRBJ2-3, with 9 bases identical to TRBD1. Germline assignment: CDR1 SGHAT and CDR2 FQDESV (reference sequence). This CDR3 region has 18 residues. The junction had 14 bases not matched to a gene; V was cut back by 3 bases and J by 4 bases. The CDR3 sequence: CASSFGSVRDRAADTQYF. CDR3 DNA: TGTGCCAGCAGCTTTGGATCCGTCCGGGACAGGGCGGCAGATACGCAGTATTTT.

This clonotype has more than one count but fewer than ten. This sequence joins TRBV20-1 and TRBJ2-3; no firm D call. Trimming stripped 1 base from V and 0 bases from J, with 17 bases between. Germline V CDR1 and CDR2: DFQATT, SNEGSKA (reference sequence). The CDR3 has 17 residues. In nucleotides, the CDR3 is TGCAGTGCTAGAGGTTTCGGTAGCACCCAAAGCACAGATACGCAGTATTTT. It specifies CSARGFGSTQSTDTQYF.

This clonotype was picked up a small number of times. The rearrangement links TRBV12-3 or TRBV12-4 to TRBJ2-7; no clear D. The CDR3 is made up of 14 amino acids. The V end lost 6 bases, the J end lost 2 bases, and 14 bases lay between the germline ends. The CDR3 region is CASRATGVTYEQYF. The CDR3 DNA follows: TGTGCCAGCAGGGCGACTGGAGTCACCTACGAGCAGTACTTC.

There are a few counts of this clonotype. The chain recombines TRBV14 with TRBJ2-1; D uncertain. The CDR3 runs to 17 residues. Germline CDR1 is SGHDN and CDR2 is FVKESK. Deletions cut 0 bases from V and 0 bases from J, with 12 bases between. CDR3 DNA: TGTGCCAGCAGCCAAGACCTGGGCCCCAGCTCCTACAATGAGCAGTTCTTC. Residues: CASSQDLGPSSYNEQFF.

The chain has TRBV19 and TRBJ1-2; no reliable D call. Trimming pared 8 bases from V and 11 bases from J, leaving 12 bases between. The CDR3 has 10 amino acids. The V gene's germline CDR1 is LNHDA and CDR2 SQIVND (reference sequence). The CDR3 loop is CASSARRYTF. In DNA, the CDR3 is TGTGCCAGTTCTGCTCGAAGATACACCTTC.